Following are 31 T cell receptor beta chains from one sample sequenced in a study of T cells in Graves' hyperthyroidism and ophthalmopathy. RNA transcripts provided the source from which TCR beta CDR3 regions were amplified. With the HTBI primer set, the TCR CDR3 went through a first round of RT-PCR. Each CDR3 protein is one row after TCRdb ran MiXCR on the multiplex PCR reads. Seen here are 300,000 to 400,000 distinct CDR3 sequences, 15% to 20% observed once, and the top ten hold over 35%. The specimen sequenced was blood. These receptors were taken from a man aged 18 to 30 with Graves' ophthalmopathy.

This sequence joins TRBV6-1 and TRBJ2-3; either TRBD1 or TRBD2 may fit D (6 bases each). The V end lost 7 bases, the J end lost 0 bases, and 8 bases lay between the germline ends. The CDR3 is made up of 13 amino acids. Germline V CDR1 and CDR2: MNHNS, SASEGT. Here the CDR3 DNA reads TGTGCCAGCATGGGGGGCAGCACAGATACGCAGTATTTT. It specifies CASMGGSTDTQYF.

This clonotype was recorded at least ten times. The genes are TRBV11-2 and TRBJ2-5, with D tentatively TRBD1 (5 bases). With 3 bases removed from V and 0 bases from J, the gap between germline ends came to 5 bases. CDR1 and CDR2 (germline): SGHAT, FQNNGV. The CDR3 spans 13 residues. The CDR3, as DNA: TGTGCCAGCAGCTTGACAGACCAAGAGACCCAGTACTTC. Translation: CASSLTDQETQYF.

The rearrangement joins TRBV19 to TRBJ1-1, with D hard to call. The CDR3 is 12 amino acids. In germline, CDR1 is LNHDA, CDR2 SQIVND (reference sequence). Trimming cost V 5 bases and J 3 bases, with 7 bases left between them. For the CDR3, the DNA is TGTGCCAGTAGTGACACAGACACTGAAGCTTTCTTT. Its protein is CASSDTDTEAFF.

There are many counts of this clonotype. The chain couples TRBV12-3 or TRBV12-4 to TRBJ2-3; no clear D gene. The CDR3 totals 14 residues. V was shortened by 5 bases and J by 2 bases, with 11 bases between the two germline ends. The DNA for the CDR3 is TGTGCCAGCAGTCTCAGCGCCTCCACAGATACGCAGTATTTT. It codes for CASSLSASTDTQYF.

This clonotype showed up many times. V gene TRBV7-8 combines with J gene TRBJ2-7, with 16 bases that match TRBD2. Germline CDR1 SGHVS, CDR2 FQNEAQ. The CDR3 runs to 15 residues. J was trimmed by 6 bases and V by 5 bases; bases with no gene match: 4. CDR3 amino acids: CASSGTSGGAGEQYF. The CDR3 coding sequence is TGTGCCAGCAGCGGGACTAGCGGGGGGGCGGGCGAGCAGTACTTC. The complete variable domain, with remaining parts taken from reference TRBV7-8 and TRBJ2-7, reads GAGVSQSPRYKVAKRGQDVALRCDPISGHVSLFWYQQALGQGPEFLTYFQNEAQLDKSGLPSDRFFAERPEGSVSTLKIQRTQQEDSAVYLCASSGTSGGAGEQYFGPGTRLTVT.

A few counts support this clonotype. V gene TRBV18 combines with J gene TRBJ1-6; 10 bases map to TRBD1. V shed 5 bases and J 10 bases; nucleotides not matched to a gene: 8. The CDR3 is 15 residues long. CDR1 and CDR2 (germline): KGHSH, LQKENI. CDR3 in amino acids: CASSTGTGVESPLHF. The CDR3 coding sequence is TGTGCCAGCTCAACCGGGACAGGGGTGGAATCACCCCTCCACTTT.

This rearrangement joins TRBV19 to TRBJ1-6, with D uncertain. Trimming removed 3 bases from V and 0 bases from J, with 9 bases in between. From germline, CDR1 is LNHDA and CDR2 SQIVND (reference sequence). This CDR3 comprises 16 residues. CDR3 in amino acids: CASSMHGSSYNSPLHF. For the CDR3, the DNA is TGTGCCAGTAGTATGCACGGGAGCTCCTATAATTCACCCCTCCACTTT.

This clonotype was seen a few times. The genes are TRBV7-9 and TRBJ1-2; 8 bases fit TRBD1. Germline CDR1 and CDR2: SEHNR and FQNEAQ (reference sequence). The CDR3 spans 15 residues. The junction had 6 bases not matched to a gene; V was cut back by 4 bases and J by 2 bases. The CDR3 nucleotides are TGTGCCAGCAGCTCATCGGGACAGGAAAACTATGGCTACACCTTC. It yields the protein CASSSSGQENYGYTF.

This clonotype was recorded many times. V gene TRBV6-1 combines with J gene TRBJ1-3; 7 bases align to TRBD1. Germline CDR1 and CDR2: MNHNS and SASEGT. With 5 bases clipped from V and 5 bases from J, the junction kept 9 bases outside the gene matches. The CDR3 is 15 amino acids. CDR3 residues: CASSWSEGARNTIYF. The CDR3 DNA sequence: TGTGCCAGCAGTTGGTCAGAGGGGGCGCGAAACACCATATATTTT.

This clonotype was counted many times. The rearrangement uses TRBV18 and TRBJ2-1; D ambiguous. Trimming left V 3 bases short and J 2 bases short, with 14 bases between. The CDR3 is 16 residues long. From germline, CDR1 is KGHSH and CDR2 LQKENI. Here the CDR3 DNA reads TGTGCCAGCTCACCCATAAGAACCAAAGCCTACAATGAGCAGTTCTTC. Protein: CASSPIRTKAYNEQFF. The entire variable domain, with the rest obtained from reference TRBV18 and TRBJ2-1, is as follows: NAGVMQNPRHLVRRRGQEARLRCSPMKGHSHVYWYRQLPEEGLKFMVYLQKENIIDESGMPKERFSAEFPKEGPSILRIQQVVRGDSAAYFCASSPIRTKAYNEQFFGPGTRLTVL.

The CDR3 DNA follows: TGTGCCAGCAGCCCACAGGGGCCCAACCAAGAGACCCAGTACTTC. Amino acid sequence: CASSPQGPNQETQYF. This sequence joins TRBV5-6 and TRBJ2-5; TRBD1 matches at 7 bases. Per germline, CDR1 SGHDT and CDR2 YYEEEE. Trimming took 4 bases from V and 0 from J; bases not matched to a gene: 6. The CDR3 spans 15 residues.

This clonotype has just a few counts. The V gene is TRBV28, the J gene TRBJ1-4; no definite D call. The CDR3 is 13 amino acids. Germline CDR1 is MDHEN and CDR2 is SYDVKM. The ends were cut back, 3 bases at V and 5 bases at J, with 7 bases in the middle. The CDR3 spells CASSFGLNEKLFF. The CDR3 region has the DNA TGTGCCAGCAGTTTTGGACTCAATGAAAAACTGTTTTTT.

At least ten counts were recorded for this clonotype. The genes are TRBV15 and TRBJ2-5; maybe TRBD1 (6 bases). This CDR3 has 17 amino acids. Germline V lookup: CDR1 LNHNV, CDR2 YYDKDF (reference sequence). Trimming shortened V by 0 bases and J by 1 base, and 15 bases separated the two germline ends. The CDR3 bases are TGTGCCACCAGCAGAGAGGGGGCAGGAAGATCCCAAGAGACCCAGTACTTC. This codes for CATSREGAGRSQETQYF.

The chain links TRBV27 to TRBJ1-6; D ambiguous. CDR1 is MNHEY, CDR2 SMNVEV, per germline (reference sequence). This CDR3 contains 15 residues. The germline V and J ends were trimmed by 7 bases and 3 bases, with 13 bases remaining between them. The CDR3 DNA is TGTGCCAGCAACGGAAGGCCCCACTATAATTCACCCCTCCACTTT. This translates into CASNGRPHYNSPLHF.

This clonotype appeared many times. The chain has TRBV5-8 and TRBJ1-1; 8 bases agree with TRBD1. CDR1 is SGHTS, CDR2 YDEGEE, per germline. The trim removed 4 bases at V and 4 bases at J, leaving 6 bases unmatched. The CDR3 loop spans 14 amino acids. The CDR3 region is CASSPDRAATEAFF. DNA of the CDR3: TGTGCCAGCAGCCCGGACAGGGCGGCCACTGAAGCTTTCTTT.

This clonotype has a count of ten or more. This chain uses TRBV24-1 with TRBJ2-1; 11 nucleotides align to TRBD1. The CDR3 has 17 residues. Germline-derived CDR1 and CDR2 are KGHDR and SFDVKD. J gave up 4 bases and V 2 bases, and 6 bases lay outside the gene matches. As DNA, the CDR3 is TGTGCCACCAGTGATTCCCCCGGGACAGGGGGTTACAATGAGCAGTTCTTC. This codes for CATSDSPGTGGYNEQFF.

The table lists this clonotype with many counts. This chain joins TRBV5-6 and TRBJ2-3, with 7 bases that match TRBD1. The germline V gene encodes CDR1 SGHDT and CDR2 YYEEEE. The CDR3 spans 16 residues. After removal of 1 base from V and 2 bases from J, the junction contained 7 bases not matched to a gene. As DNA, the CDR3 is TGTGCCAGCAGCTTGCGACAGACAGGGCTCACAGATACGCAGTATTTT. It translates to CASSLRQTGLTDTQYF.

Details on this clonotype: It may be a read error: a sequence one base away is much more abundant. The CDR3 sequence is CASSFDTGEPFF. The CDR3 nucleotides read TGTGCCAGCAGCTTTGATACCGGGGAGCCGTTTTTT. This chain connects TRBV7-9 to TRBJ2-2; D perhaps matches TRBD2 (5 bases). Germline V gives CDR1 SEHNR, CDR2 FQNEAQ (reference sequence). CDR3 length: 12 residues. Based on the CDR3 plus reference TRBV7-9 and TRBJ2-2, the full variable domain is DTGVSQNPRHKITKRGQNVTFRCDPISEHNRLYWYRQTLGQGPEFLTYFQNEAQLEKSRLLSDRFSAERPKGSFSTLEIQRTEQGDSAMYLCASSFDTGEPFFGEGSRLTVL.

In its sample, this clonotype was seen a few times. The chain carries TRBV19 and TRBJ1-1, with no clear D. The CDR3 spans 15 residues. Germline CDR1 reads LNHDA; CDR2 reads SQIVND (reference sequence). The V gene lost 6 bases and the J gene lost 0 bases, with 14 bases spanning the gap. The CDR3 here is CASSLEISLNTEAFF. Written as DNA, the CDR3 is TGTGCCAGTAGCCTAGAGATATCCCTGAACACTGAAGCTTTCTTT.

This clonotype was counted at least ten times. This chain uses TRBV7-3 with TRBJ1-1; D possibly corresponds to TRBD1 (5 bases). Germline CDR1 SGHTA, CDR2 FQGTGA. The CDR3 has 13 residues. The germline V and J ends were trimmed by 1 base and 6 bases, with 9 bases remaining between them. This chain's CDR3 is CASSLMRDSEAFF. CDR3 bases: TGTGCCAGCAGCTTAATGCGGGACTCTGAAGCTTTCTTT.

This clonotype was seen ten or more times. The rearrangement links TRBV11-2 to TRBJ2-7; 8 bases match TRBD2. The germline gives CDR1 SGHAT, CDR2 FQNNGV. Germline trimming cut 5 bases from V and 6 bases from J; bases unmatched to any gene: 12. This CDR3 comprises 15 residues. The CDR3 region has the DNA TGTGCCAGCAGCCCCCGGGGGGGCGGTAGCGGCGAGCAGTACTTC. It encodes CASSPRGGGSGEQYF.

This clonotype came up a few times. CDR3 residues: CATSDRGDSNQPQHF. In DNA, the CDR3 is TGTGCCACCAGTGATCGTGGAGATAGCAATCAGCCCCAGCATTTT. The V call is TRBV24-1, the J call TRBJ1-5; D is undetermined. CDR3 length equals 15 residues. Trimming left V 3 bases short and J 0 bases short, with 8 bases between. From germline, CDR1 is KGHDR and CDR2 SFDVKD.

This clonotype was seen ten or more times. This sequence joins TRBV6-6 and TRBJ1-2, with D tentatively TRBD1 (6 bases). Germline V CDR1 and CDR2: MNHNY, SVGAGI (reference sequence). V was trimmed by 2 bases and J by 3 bases, leaving 10 bases between them. The CDR3 loop spans 14 amino acids. The CDR3 here is CASSYEGGDYGYTF. DNA of the CDR3: TGTGCCAGCAGTTACGAGGGGGGCGACTATGGCTACACCTTC.

Only a few counts were recorded for this clonotype. The chain employs TRBV15 and TRBJ1-5; no definite D call. Per the germline V gene, CDR1 is LNHNV and CDR2 is YYDKDF (reference sequence). The CDR3 consists of 14 residues. Deletions cut 0 bases from V and 4 bases from J, with 7 bases between. The CDR3 spells CATSRDTQNQPQHF. The CDR3 DNA follows: TGTGCCACCAGCAGAGATACACAGAATCAGCCCCAGCATTTT.

This clonotype was recorded many times. The J gene is TRBJ2-7, the V gene TRBV5-1; 7 bases are shared with TRBD1. The ends lost 6 bases at V and 3 bases at J; junction bases unmatched: 3. Germline V CDR1 and CDR2: SGHRS, YFSETQ. The CDR3 length is 12 residues. CDR3 protein: CASMTGSYEQYF. The DNA of the CDR3 is TGCGCCAGCATGACAGGGAGCTACGAGCAGTACTTC.

At least ten counts were recorded for this clonotype. The chain's CDR3 is CASSLDRVDGQPQHF. The CDR3 DNA sequence: TGTGCCAGCAGTCTGGACAGGGTTGACGGACAGCCCCAGCATTTT. The chain links TRBV28 to TRBJ1-5; 8 bases line up with TRBD1. Trimming removed 5 bases from V and 7 bases from J; junction bases left unmatched: 10. CDR1 and CDR2 from the germline V gene are MDHEN and SYDVKM. The CDR3 runs to 15 residues.

This clonotype was recorded a few times. The rearrangement uses TRBV12-5 and TRBJ2-5; the D gene is possibly TRBD1 (5 bases). V dropped 1 base and J dropped 6 bases, with 9 bases sitting between them. The germline gives CDR1 LGHNT, CDR2 FRNRAP. The CDR3 covers 13 residues. The CDR3 sequence: CASGLAGMKTQYF. The CDR3 bases are TGTGCTAGTGGTTTGGCAGGGATGAAGACCCAGTACTTC.

The gene calls are TRBV7-2 and TRBJ2-2; 7 bases are a match to TRBD1. CDR3 length: 16 residues. Germline loops: CDR1 SGHTA, CDR2 FQGNSA. V gave up 5 bases and J gave up 4 bases; unmatched junction bases: 10. The chain's CDR3 is CASSQSTTGITGELFF. The DNA for the CDR3 is TGTGCCAGCAGCCAGAGTACGACAGGGATCACCGGGGAGCTGTTTTTT. Drawing the rest from reference TRBV7-2 and TRBJ2-2, the complete variable domain is GAGVSQSPSNKVTEKGKDVELRCDPISGHTALYWYRQSLGQGLEFLIYFQGNSAPDKSGLPSDRFSAERTGGSVSTLTIQRTQQEDSAVYLCASSQSTTGITGELFFGEGSRLTVL.

The CDR3 coding sequence is TGTGCCAGCAGCTTAACGGACACCTACAATGAGCAGTTCTTC. It is translated as CASSLTDTYNEQFF. V and J are TRBV11-2 and TRBJ2-1, with a tentative D call TRBD1 (5 bases). This CDR3 region has 14 residues. V gave up 2 bases and J gave up 2 bases, with 7 bases separating them. The germline gives CDR1 SGHAT, CDR2 FQNNGV.

This clonotype was detected ten times or more. The chain combines TRBV11-2 with TRBJ1-4; no firm D call. Deletions cut 4 bases from V and 6 bases from J, with 9 bases between. The germline CDR1 and CDR2 sequences are SGHAT and FQNNGV. The CDR3 covers 13 residues. DNA of the CDR3: TGTGCCAGCAGCTCTCCTCGGGATGAAAAACTGTTTTTT. Its translation: CASSSPRDEKLFF. Full variable domain (remainder filled in from reference TRBV11-2 and TRBJ1-4): EAGVAQSPRYKIIEKRQSVAFWCNPISGHATLYWYQQILGQGPKLLIQFQNNGVVDDSQLPKDRFSAERLKGVDSTLKIQPAKLEDSAVYLCASSSPRDEKLFFGSGTQLSVL.

The chain combines TRBV7-2 with TRBJ2-6, with D possibly matching TRBD1 (7 bases). From germline, CDR1 is SGHTA and CDR2 FQGNSA. The CDR3 runs to 20 residues. Trimming removed 1 base from V and 2 bases from J, with 21 bases in between. This CDR3 is CASSLVGGGLIGTGANVLTF. CDR3 coding DNA: TGTGCCAGCAGCTTAGTTGGAGGGGGCTTAATTGGTACTGGGGCCAACGTCCTGACTTTC.